This T cell receptor beta chain emerged from a study of T cell repertoires in cytomegalovirus infection (dated by TCRdb to between 2017 and 2020). Study-level background: Donor HLA type was relevant to the analysis, as public TCR beta signatures indicated carriage of CMV infection together with the matching HLA type.

The CDR3 contains 17 residues, cysteine and phenylalanine counted. Just the 51-base CDR3 DNA is kept, in frame starting at base 1. CDR1 and CDR2 were assigned from the germline V gene (reference sequence) as SEHNR and FQNEAQ. Deletion took 0 bases off V and 2 bases off J, with a span of 14 bases between the germline ends. About this clonotype: Its antigen is unknown. No per-base quality is available; no much larger clone lies one base away.

Results and caveats for the whole study, not just this receptor: In the ex vivo response, HLA-C-restricted CMV-specific TCR beta clonotypes were dominant, and in two of eight donors the single most frequent clonotype came from this HLA-C-restricted group. Carriers of CMV infection plus the relevant HLA type were discriminated by the cumulative frequency of public TCR beta family members in the study cohort and in an independent roughly 370-donor cohort.

Sequenced on an Illumina HiSeq 1500. Clones were called with MiXCR by TCRdb after fastp trimmed the public reads at Q25, and only in-frame beta chains were retained. Rows with a matching CDR3 protein are joined into one entry that keeps the most common DNA and genes. The sample table records roughly 760,000 distinct CDR3 sequences; approximately 40% of these occur just once. Of the sample, under 3.5% falls within the top ten clones. This chain is built from TRBV7-9 and TRBJ1-5; the D gene cannot be resolved reliably. Input material: PBMCs. The sequence derives from a human donor in good health (CMV status not recorded). Some clones in this sample may be carry-over from other donors' samples. The DNA sequence reads TGTGCCAGCAGCTTAGCTCTTGACGGGCTCGGCAATCAGCCCCAGCATTTT. Translation gives CASSLALDGLGNQPQHF.